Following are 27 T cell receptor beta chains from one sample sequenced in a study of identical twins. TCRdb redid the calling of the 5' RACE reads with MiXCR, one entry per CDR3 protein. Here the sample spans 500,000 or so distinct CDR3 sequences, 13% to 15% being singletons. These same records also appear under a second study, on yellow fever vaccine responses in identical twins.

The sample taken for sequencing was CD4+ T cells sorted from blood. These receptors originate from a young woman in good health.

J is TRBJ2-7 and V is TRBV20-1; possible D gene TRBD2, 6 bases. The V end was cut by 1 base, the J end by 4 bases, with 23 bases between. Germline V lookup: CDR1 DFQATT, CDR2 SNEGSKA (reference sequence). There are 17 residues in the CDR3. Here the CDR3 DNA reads TGCAGTGCTAGAGGGGGGGATCGAGGCCCTCCGATATACGAGCAGTACTTC. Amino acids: CSARGGDRGPPIYEQYF.

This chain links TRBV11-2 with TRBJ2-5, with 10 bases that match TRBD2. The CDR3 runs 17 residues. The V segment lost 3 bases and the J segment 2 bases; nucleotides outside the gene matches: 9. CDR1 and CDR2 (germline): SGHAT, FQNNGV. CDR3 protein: CASSLGVLAGAQETQYF. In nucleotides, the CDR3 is TGTGCCAGCAGCTTGGGGGTCCTAGCGGGGGCTCAAGAGACCCAGTACTTC.

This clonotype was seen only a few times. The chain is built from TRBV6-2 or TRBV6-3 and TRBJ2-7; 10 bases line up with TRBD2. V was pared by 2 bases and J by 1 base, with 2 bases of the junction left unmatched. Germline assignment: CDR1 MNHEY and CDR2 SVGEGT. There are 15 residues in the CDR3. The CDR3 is CASSYKREGSYEQYF. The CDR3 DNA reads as TGTGCCAGCAGTTACAAGCGGGAGGGTTCCTACGAGCAGTACTTC.

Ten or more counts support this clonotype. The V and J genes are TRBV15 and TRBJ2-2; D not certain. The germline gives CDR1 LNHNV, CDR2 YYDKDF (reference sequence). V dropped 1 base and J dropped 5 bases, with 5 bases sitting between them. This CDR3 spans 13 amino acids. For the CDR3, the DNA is TGTGCCACCAGCAGAGTCGGGACCGGGGAGCTGTTTTTT. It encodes CATSRVGTGELFF.

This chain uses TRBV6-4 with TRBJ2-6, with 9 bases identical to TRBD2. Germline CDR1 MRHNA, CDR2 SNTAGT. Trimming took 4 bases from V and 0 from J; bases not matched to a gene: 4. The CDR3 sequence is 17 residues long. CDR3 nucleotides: TGTGCCAGCAGTGCCCTAGCGGGATCCTCTGGGGCCAACGTCCTGACTTTC. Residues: CASSALAGSSGANVLTF.

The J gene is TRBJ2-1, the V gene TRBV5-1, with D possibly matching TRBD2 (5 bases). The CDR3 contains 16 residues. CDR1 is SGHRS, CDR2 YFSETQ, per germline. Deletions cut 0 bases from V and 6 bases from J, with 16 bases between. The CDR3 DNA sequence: TGCGCCAGCAGCTTGGCGTCTCTAGCCCAACTCAATGAGCAGTTCTTC. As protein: CASSLASLAQLNEQFF.

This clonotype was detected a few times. DNA for the CDR3: TGTGCCAGTAGTCTACGGTCCGGGCTCACCCAAGAGACCCAGTACTTC. As protein: CASSLRSGLTQETQYF. V is TRBV19 and J is TRBJ2-5, with no clear D. CDR1 and CDR2 (germline): LNHDA, SQIVND (reference sequence). The CDR3 runs to 16 residues. V lost 5 bases and J 1 base, leaving 17 bases between the germline ends.

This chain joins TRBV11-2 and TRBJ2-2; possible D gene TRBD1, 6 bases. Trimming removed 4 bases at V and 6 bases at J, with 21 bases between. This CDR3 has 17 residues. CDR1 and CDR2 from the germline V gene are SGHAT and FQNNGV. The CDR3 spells CASSSNRARDWAGELFF. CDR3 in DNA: TGTGCCAGCAGCTCAAACAGGGCCCGGGATTGGGCCGGGGAGCTGTTTTTT.

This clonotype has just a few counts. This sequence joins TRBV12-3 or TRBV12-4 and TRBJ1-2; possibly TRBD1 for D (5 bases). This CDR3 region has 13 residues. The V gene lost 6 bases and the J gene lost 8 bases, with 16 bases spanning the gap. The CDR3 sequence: CASRGNGGQGYTF. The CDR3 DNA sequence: TGTGCCAGCAGAGGGAACGGGGGTCAGGGCTACACCTTC.

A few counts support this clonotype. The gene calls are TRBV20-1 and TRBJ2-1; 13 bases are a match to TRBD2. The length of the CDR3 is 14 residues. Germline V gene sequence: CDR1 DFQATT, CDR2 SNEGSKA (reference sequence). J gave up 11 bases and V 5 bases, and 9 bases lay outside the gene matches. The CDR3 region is CSAPSLAGGPKQFF. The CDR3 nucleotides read TGCAGTGCTCCCTCACTAGCGGGAGGGCCCAAGCAGTTCTTC.

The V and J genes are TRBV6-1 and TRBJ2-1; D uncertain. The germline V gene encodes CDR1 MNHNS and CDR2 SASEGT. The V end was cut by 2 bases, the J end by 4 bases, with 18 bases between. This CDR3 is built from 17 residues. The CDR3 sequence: CASSERASGDGYNEQFF. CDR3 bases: TGTGCCAGCAGTGAAAGAGCCTCTGGGGATGGGTACAATGAGCAGTTCTTC.

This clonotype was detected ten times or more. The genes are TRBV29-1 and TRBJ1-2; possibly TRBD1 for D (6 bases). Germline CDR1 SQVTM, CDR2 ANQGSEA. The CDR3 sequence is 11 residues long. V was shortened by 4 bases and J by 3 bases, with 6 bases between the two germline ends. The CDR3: CSVGQDYGYTF. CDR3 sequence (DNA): TGCAGCGTTGGACAGGACTATGGCTACACCTTC.

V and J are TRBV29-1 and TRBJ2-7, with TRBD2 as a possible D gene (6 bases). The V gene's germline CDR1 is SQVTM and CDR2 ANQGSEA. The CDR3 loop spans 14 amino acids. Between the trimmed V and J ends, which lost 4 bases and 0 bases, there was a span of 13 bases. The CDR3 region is CSVGRDPSSYEQYF. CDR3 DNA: TGCAGCGTTGGGAGGGACCCAAGCTCCTACGAGCAGTACTTC.

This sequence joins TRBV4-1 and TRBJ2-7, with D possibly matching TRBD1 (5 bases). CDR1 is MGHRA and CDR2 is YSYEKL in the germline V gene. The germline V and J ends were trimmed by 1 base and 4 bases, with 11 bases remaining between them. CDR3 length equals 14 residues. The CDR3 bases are TGCGCCAGCAGCCAAGGCGCAGGGAAATACGAGCAGTACTTC. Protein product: CASSQGAGKYEQYF.

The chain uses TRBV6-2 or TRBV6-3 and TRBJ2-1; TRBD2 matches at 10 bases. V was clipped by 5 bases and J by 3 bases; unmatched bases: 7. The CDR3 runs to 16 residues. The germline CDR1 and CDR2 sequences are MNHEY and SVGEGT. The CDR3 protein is CASSPLLAGSYNEQFF. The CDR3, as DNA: TGTGCCAGCAGTCCATTACTAGCGGGGAGCTACAATGAGCAGTTCTTC.

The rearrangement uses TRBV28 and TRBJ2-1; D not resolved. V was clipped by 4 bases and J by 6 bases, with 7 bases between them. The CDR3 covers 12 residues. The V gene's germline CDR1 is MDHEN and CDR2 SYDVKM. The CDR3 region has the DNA TGTGCCAGCAGTTCCCGAAGCAATGAGCAGTTCTTC. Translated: CASSSRSNEQFF. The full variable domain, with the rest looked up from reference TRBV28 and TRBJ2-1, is DVKVTQSSRYLVKRTGEKVFLECVQDMDHENMFWYRQDPGLGLRLIYFSYDVKMKEKGDIPEGYSVSREKKERFSLILESASTNQTSMYLCASSSRSNEQFFGPGTRLTVL.

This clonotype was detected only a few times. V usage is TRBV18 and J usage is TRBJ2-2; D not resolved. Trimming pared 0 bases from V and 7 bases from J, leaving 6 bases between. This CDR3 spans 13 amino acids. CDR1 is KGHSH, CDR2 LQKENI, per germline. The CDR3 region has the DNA TGTGCCAGCTCACCACCTAACGGCGGGGAGCTGTTTTTT. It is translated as CASSPPNGGELFF.

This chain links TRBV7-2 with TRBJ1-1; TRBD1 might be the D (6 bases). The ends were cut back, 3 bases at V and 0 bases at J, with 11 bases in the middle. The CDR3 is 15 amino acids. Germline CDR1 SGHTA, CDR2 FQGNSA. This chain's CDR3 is CASSFRAGVNTEAFF. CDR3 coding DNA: TGTGCCAGCAGCTTCCGGGCAGGGGTGAACACTGAAGCTTTCTTT.

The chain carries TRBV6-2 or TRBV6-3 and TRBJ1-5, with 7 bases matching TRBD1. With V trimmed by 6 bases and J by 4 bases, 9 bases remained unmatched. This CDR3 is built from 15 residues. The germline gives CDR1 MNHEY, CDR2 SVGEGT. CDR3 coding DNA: TGTGCCAGCAGGACAAGGGACAGCCAAAATCAGCCCCAGCATTTT. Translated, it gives CASRTRDSQNQPQHF.

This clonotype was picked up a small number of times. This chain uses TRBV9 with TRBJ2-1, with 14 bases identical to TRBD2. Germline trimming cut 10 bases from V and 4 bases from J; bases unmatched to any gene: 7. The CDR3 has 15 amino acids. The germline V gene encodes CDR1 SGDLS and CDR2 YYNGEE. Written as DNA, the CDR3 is TGTGCCGGAGCCCGGACTAGCGGGGGGTACAATGAGCAGTTCTTC. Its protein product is CAGARTSGGYNEQFF.

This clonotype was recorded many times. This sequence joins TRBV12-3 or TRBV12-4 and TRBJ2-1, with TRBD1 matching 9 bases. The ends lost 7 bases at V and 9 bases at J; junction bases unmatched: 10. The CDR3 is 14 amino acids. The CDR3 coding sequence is TGTGCCAGCAAACCGGGACAGGGCTCAAGTGAGCAGTTCTTC. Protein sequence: CASKPGQGSSEQFF.

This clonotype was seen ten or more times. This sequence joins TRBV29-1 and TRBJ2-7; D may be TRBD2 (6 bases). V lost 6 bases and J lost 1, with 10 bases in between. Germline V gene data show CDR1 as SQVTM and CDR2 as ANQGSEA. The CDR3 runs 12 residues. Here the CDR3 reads CSVLLASYEQYF. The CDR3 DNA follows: TGCAGCGTCCTACTAGCATCCTACGAGCAGTACTTC.

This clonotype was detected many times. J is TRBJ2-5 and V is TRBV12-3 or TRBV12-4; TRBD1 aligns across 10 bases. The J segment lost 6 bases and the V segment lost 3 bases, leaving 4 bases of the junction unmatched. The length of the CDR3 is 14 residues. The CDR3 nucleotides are TGTGCCAGCAGTTTGGGGACAGGGGTCAAGACCCAGTACTTC. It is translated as CASSLGTGVKTQYF.

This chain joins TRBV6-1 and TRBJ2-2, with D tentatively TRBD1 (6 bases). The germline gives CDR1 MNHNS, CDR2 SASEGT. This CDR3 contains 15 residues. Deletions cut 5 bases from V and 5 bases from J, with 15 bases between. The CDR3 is CASSTVERGTGELFF. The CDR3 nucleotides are TGTGCCAGCAGTACGGTGGAGAGGGGGACCGGGGAGCTGTTTTTT.

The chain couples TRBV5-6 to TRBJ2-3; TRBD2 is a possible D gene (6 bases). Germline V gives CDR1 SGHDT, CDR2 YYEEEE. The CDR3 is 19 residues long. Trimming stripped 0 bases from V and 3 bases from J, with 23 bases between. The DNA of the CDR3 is TGTGCCAGCAGCTTGGTAGGGGAGGTCCGGGGCCGGGGAACAGATACGCAGTATTTT. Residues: CASSLVGEVRGRGTDTQYF. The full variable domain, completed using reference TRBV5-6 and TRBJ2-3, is DAGVTQSPTHLIKTRGQQVTLRCSPKSGHDTVSWYQQALGQGPQFIFQYYEEEERQRGNFPDRFSGHQFPNYSSELNVNALLLGDSALYLCASSLVGEVRGRGTDTQYFGPGTRLTVL.

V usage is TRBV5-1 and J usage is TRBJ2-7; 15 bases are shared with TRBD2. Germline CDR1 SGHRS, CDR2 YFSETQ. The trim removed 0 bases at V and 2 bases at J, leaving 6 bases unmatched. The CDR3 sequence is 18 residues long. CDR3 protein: CASSLAGLAGGLAYEQYF. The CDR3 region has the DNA TGCGCCAGCAGCTTGGCCGGACTAGCGGGGGGGCTAGCCTACGAGCAGTACTTC. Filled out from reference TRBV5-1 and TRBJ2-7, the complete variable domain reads KAGVTQTPRYLIKTRGQQVTLSCSPISGHRSVSWYQQTPGQGLQFLFEYFSETQRNKGNFPGRFSGRQFSNSRSEMNVSTLELGDSALYLCASSLAGLAGGLAYEQYFGPGTRLTVT.

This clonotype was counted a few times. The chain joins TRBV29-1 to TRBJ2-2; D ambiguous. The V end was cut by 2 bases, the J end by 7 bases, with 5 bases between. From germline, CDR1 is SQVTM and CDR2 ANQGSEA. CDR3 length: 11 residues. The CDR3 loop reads CSVERYGELFF. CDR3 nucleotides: TGCAGCGTTGAACGGTACGGGGAGCTGTTTTTT.